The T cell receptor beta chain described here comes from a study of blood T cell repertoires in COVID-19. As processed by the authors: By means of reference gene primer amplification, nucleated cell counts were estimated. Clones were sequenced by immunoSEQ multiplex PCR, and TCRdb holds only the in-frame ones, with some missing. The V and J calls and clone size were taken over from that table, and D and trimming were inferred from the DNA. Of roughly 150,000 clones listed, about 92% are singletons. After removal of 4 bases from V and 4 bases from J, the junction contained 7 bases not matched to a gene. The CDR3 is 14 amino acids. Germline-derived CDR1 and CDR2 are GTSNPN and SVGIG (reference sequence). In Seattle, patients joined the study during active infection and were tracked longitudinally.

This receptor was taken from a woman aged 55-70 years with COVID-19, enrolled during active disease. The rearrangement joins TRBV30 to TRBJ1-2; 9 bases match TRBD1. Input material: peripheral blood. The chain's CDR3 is CAWTPGQGFYGYTF. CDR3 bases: TGTGCCTGGACGCCGGGACAGGGCTTCTATGGCTACACCTTC.